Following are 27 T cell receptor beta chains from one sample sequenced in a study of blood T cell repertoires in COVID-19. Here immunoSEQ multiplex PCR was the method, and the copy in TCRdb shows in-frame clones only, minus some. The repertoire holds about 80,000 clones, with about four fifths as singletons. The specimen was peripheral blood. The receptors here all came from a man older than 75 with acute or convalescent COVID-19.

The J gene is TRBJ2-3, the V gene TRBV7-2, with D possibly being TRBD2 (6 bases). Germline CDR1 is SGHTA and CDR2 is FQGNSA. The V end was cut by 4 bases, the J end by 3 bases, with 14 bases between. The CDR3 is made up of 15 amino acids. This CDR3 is CASSSGLLRTDTQYF. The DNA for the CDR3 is TGTGCCAGCAGCTCGGGACTCCTAAGGACAGATACGCAGTATTTT. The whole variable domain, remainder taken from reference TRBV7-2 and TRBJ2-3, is GAGVSQSPSNKVTEKGKDVELRCDPISGHTALYWYRQSLGQGLEFLIYFQGNSAPDKSGLPSDRFSAERTGGSVSTLTIQRTQQEDSAVYLCASSSGLLRTDTQYFGPGTRLTVL.

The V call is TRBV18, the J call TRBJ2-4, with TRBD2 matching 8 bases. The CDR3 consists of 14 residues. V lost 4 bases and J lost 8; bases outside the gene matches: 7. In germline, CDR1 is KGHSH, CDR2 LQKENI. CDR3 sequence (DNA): TGTGCCAGCTCACGCCCGGGGGGGGAGCACATTCAGTACTTC. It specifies CASSRPGGEHIQYF.

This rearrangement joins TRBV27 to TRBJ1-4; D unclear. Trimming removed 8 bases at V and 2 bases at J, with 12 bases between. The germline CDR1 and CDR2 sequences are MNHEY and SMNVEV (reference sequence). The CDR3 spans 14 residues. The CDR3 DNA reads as TGTGCCAGCGGAGGATTAGGGACTAATGAAAAACTGTTTTTT. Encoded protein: CASGGLGTNEKLFF. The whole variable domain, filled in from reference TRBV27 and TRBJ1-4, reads EAQVTQNPRYLITVTGKKLTVTCSQNMNHEYMSWYRQDPGLGLRQIYYSMNVEVTDKGDVPEGYKVSRKEKRNFPLILESPSPNQTSLYFCASGGLGTNEKLFFGSGTQLSVL.

DNA for the CDR3: TGTGCCAGCAGCTCCTATCTAGCGGGGGGGCAGTTCTTC. Protein: CASSSYLAGGQFF. This chain links TRBV5-6 with TRBJ2-1; 11 nucleotides match TRBD2. Germline CDR1 SGHDT, CDR2 YYEEEE. The CDR3 is 13 amino acids. V shed 3 bases, J shed 12 bases, and the junction held 5 bases outside the gene matches. The whole variable domain, remainder taken from reference TRBV5-6 and TRBJ2-1, is DAGVTQSPTHLIKTRGQQVTLRCSPKSGHDTVSWYQQALGQGPQFIFQYYEEEERQRGNFPDRFSGHQFPNYSSELNVNALLLGDSALYLCASSSYLAGGQFFGPGTRLTVL.

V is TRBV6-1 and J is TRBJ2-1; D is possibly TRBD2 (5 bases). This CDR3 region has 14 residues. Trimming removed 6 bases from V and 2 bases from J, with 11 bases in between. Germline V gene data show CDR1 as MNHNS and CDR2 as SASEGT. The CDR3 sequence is CASRSSGTYNEQFF. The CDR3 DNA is TGTGCCAGCAGATCCAGCGGAACCTACAATGAGCAGTTCTTC.

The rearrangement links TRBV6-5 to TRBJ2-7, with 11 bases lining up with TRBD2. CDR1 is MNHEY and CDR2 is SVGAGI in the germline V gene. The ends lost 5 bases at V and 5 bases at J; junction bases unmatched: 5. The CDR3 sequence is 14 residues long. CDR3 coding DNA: TGTGCCAGCAGTCATACTAGCGGGGGCCACGAGCAGTACTTC. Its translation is CASSHTSGGHEQYF.

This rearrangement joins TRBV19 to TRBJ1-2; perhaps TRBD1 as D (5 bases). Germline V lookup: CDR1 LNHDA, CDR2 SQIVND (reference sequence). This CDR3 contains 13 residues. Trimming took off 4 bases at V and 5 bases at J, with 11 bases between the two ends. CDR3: CASSTGKWYGYTF. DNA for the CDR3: TGTGCCAGTAGTACAGGGAAGTGGTATGGCTACACCTTC.

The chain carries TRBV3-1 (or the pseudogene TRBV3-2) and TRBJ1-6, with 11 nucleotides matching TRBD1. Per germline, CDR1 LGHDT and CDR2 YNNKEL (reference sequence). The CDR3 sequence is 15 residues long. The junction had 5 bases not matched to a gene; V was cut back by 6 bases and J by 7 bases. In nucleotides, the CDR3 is TGTGCCAGCAGGGACCGGGACAGGGGGAATTCACCCCTCCACTTT. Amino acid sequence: CASRDRDRGNSPLHF.

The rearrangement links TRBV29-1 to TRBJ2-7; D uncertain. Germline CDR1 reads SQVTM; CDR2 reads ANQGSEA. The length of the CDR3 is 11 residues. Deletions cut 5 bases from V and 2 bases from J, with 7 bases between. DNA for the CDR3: TGCAGCGTTCACGGAGCCTACGAGCAGTACTTC. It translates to CSVHGAYEQYF.

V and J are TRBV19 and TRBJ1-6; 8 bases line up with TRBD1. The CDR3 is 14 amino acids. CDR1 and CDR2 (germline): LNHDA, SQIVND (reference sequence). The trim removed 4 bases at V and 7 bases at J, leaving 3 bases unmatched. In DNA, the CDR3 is TGTGCCAGTAGTAGGACAGGGCAGAATTCACCCCTCCACTTT. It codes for CASSRTGQNSPLHF.

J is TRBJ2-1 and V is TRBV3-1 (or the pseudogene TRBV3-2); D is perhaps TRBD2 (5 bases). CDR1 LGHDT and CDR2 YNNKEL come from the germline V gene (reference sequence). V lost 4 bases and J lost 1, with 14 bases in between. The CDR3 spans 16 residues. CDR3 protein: CASSPLTGRSYNEQFF. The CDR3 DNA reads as TGTGCCAGCAGCCCTTTGACGGGGAGATCCTACAATGAGCAGTTCTTC.

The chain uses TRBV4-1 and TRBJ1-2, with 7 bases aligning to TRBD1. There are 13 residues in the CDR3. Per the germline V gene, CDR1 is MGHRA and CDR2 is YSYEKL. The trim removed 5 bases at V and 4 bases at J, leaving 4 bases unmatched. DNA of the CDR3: TGCGCCAGCAGCTCGACAGGGACCTATGGCTACACCTTC. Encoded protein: CASSSTGTYGYTF.

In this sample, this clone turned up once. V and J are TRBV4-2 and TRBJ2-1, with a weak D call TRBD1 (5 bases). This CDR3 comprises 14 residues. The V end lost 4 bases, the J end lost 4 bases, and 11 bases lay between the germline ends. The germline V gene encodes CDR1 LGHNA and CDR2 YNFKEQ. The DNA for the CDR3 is TGTGCCAGCAGCCCCGAGAACAGGTACAATGAGCAGTTCTTC. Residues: CASSPENRYNEQFF.

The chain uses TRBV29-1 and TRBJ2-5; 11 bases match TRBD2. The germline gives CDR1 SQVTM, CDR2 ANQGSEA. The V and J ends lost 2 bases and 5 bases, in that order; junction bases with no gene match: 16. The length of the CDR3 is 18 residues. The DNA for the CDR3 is TGCAGCGTTGAACTGGGGTCTAGCGGGGGGCAATTTAAGGAGACCCAGTACTTC. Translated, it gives CSVELGSSGGQFKETQYF.

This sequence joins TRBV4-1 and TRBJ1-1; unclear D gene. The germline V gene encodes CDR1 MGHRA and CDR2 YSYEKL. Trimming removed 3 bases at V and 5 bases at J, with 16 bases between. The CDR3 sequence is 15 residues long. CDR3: CASSQLGRGTTEAFF. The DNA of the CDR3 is TGCGCCAGCAGCCAGTTAGGACGGGGAACGACTGAAGCTTTCTTT.

The CDR3: CASRAGTGVGAFF. For the CDR3, the DNA is TGTGCCAGCAGGGCGGGGACAGGAGTTGGAGCTTTCTTT. The V call is TRBV12-3 or TRBV12-4, the J call TRBJ1-1, with 8 bases identical to TRBD1. After removal of 6 bases from V and 10 bases from J, the junction contained 10 bases not matched to a gene. The CDR3 length is 13 residues.

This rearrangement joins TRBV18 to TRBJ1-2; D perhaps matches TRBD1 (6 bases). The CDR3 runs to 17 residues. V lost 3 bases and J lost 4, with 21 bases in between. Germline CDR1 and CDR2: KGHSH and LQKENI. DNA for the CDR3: TGTGCCAGCTCACCGGAGAACGCAGGGGCCTCCTTCTATGGCTACACCTTC. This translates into CASSPENAGASFYGYTF.

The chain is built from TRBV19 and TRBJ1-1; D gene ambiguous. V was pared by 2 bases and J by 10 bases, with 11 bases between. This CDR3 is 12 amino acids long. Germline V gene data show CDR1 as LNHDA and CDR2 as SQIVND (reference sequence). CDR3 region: CASSISTLGAFF. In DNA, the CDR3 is TGTGCCAGTAGTATATCTACTCTCGGAGCTTTCTTT.

CDR3 residues: CASSPPGRADYEQYF. The CDR3 DNA reads as TGTGCCAGCAGCCCCCCGGGCAGGGCTGACTACGAGCAGTACTTC. The chain has TRBV3-1 (or the pseudogene TRBV3-2) and TRBJ2-7; D is possibly TRBD1 (5 bases). There are 15 residues in the CDR3. Germline V gene data show CDR1 as LGHDT and CDR2 as YNNKEL (reference sequence). V was shortened by 4 bases and J by 3 bases, with 16 bases between the two germline ends.

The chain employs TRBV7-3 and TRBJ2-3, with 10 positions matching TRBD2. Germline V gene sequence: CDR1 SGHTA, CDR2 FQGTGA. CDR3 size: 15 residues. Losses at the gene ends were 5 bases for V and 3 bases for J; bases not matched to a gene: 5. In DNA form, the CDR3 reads TGTGCCAGCAGCCATGGACTAGCGGATACAGATACGCAGTATTTT. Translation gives CASSHGLADTDTQYF.

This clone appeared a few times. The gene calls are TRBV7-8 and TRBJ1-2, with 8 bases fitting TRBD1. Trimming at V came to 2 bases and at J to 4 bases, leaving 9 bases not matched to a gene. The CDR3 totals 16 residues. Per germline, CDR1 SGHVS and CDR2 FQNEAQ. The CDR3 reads CASSLQGQGSSYGYTF. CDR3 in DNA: TGTGCCAGCAGCTTACAAGGACAGGGTTCGTCCTATGGCTACACCTTC.

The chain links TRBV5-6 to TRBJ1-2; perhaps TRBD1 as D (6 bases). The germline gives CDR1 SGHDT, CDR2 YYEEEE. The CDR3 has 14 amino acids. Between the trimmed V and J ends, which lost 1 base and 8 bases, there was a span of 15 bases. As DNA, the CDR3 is TGTGCCAGCAGCTTGCCCTACAGGGAGCGGGGCTACACCTTC. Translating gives CASSLPYRERGYTF.

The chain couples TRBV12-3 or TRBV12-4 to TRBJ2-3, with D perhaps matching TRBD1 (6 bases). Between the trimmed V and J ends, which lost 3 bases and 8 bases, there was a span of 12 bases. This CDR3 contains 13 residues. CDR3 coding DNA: TGTGCCAGCAGTTTCAGGACAGAGGCTACGCAGTATTTT. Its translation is CASSFRTEATQYF.

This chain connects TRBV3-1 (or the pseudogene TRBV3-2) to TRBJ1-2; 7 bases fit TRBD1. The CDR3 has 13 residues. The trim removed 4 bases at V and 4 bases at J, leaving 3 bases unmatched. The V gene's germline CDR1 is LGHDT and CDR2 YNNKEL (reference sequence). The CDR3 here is CASSPGTAYGYTF. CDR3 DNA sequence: TGTGCCAGCAGCCCCGGGACAGCCTATGGCTACACCTTC.

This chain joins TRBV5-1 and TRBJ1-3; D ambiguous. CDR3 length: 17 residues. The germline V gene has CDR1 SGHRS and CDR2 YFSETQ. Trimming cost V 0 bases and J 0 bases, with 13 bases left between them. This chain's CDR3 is CASSLVPDISSGNTIYF. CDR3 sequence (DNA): TGCGCCAGCAGCTTGGTCCCCGACATTTCCTCTGGAAACACCATATATTTT.

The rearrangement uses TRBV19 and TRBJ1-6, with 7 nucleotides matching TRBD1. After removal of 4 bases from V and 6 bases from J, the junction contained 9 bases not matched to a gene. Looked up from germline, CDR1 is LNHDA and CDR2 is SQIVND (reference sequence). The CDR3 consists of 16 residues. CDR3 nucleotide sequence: TGTGCCAGTAGTAACCCCGTCCGGGACAGTAATTCACCCCTCCACTTT. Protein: CASSNPVRDSNSPLHF.

CDR3 sequence: CASSLLTGYNEKLFF. The CDR3 region has the DNA TGTGCCAGCAGCTTATTGACAGGGTATAATGAAAAACTGTTTTTT. The J gene is TRBJ1-4, the V gene TRBV5-5; 7 bases match TRBD1. Germline lookup yields CDR1 SGHKS and CDR2 YYEKEE (reference sequence). With V trimmed by 2 bases and J by 4 bases, 5 bases remained unmatched. CDR3 length: 15 amino acids. The whole variable domain, remainder taken from reference TRBV5-5 and TRBJ1-4, is DAGVTQSPTHLIKTRGQQVTLRCSPISGHKSVSWYQQVLGQGPQFIFQYYEKEERGRGNFPDRFSARQFPNYSSELNVNALLLGDSALYLCASSLLTGYNEKLFFGSGTQLSVL.